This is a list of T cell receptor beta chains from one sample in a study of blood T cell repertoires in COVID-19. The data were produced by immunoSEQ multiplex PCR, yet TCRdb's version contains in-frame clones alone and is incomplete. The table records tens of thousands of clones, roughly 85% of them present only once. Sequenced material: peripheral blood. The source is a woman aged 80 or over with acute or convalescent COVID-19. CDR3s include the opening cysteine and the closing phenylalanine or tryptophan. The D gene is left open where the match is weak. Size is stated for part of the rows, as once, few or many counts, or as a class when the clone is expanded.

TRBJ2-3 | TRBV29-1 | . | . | CSVVEGSTDTQYF | TGCAGTGTGGTGGAGGGTTCCACAGATACGCAGTATTTT
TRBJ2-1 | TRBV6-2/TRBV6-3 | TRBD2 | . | CASSFSGVVQFF | TGTGCCAGCAGTTTTAGCGGGGTGGTGCAGTTCTTC
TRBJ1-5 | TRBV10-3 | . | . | CAISESQGSNQPQHF | TGTGCCATCAGTGAGTCTCAGGGTAGCAATCAGCCCCAGCATTTT
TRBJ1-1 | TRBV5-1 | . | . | CASSLDVPTRNTEAFF | TGCGCCAGCAGCTTGGATGTGCCTACTAGGAACACTGAAGCTTTCTTT
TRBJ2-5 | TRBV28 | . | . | CASSDSRETQYF | TGTGCCAGCAGTGACTCAAGGGAGACCCAGTACTTC
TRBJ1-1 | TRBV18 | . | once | CASSPLLDSEAFF | TGTGCCAGCTCACCTTTGCTTGACTCTGAAGCTTTCTTT
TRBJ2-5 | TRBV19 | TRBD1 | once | CASSIGQGAWETQYF | TGTGCCAGTAGTATCGGACAGGGGGCTTGGGAGACCCAGTACTTC
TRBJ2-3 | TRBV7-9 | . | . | CASSRTTSTDTQYF | TGTGCCAGCAGCCGGACTACTAGCACAGATACGCAGTATTTT
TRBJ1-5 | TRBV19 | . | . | CASSLTPWGQYSNQPQHF | TGTGCCAGTAGTCTAACTCCATGGGGCCAATATAGCAATCAGCCCCAGCATTTT
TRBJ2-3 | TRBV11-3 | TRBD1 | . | CASSPRGQGGADTQYF | TGTGCCAGCAGCCCGAGGGGACAGGGGGGGGCAGATACGCAGTATTTT
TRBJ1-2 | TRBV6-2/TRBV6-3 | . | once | CASSPSGYGYTF | TGTGCCAGCAGTCCCTCGGGCTATGGCTACACCTTC
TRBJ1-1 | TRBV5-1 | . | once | CASRGSEEGRKNTEAFF | TGCGCCAGCAGGGGGAGTGAAGAGGGCAGGAAGAACACTGAAGCTTTCTTT
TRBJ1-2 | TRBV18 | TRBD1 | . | CASSPRRDSRPYGYTF | TGTGCCAGCTCACCGAGACGGGACAGCCGACCCTATGGCTACACCTTC
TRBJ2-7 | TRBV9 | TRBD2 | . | CASSISAGGPDEQYF | TGTGCCAGCAGCATTAGTGCGGGAGGGCCCGACGAGCAGTACTTC
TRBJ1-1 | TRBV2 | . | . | CASSEQGVQITEAFF | TGTGCCAGCAGTGAGCAGGGTGTTCAGATTACTGAAGCTTTCTTT
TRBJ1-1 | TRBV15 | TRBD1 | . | CATSRKQGTNTEAFF | TGTGCCACCAGCAGAAAACAGGGGACGAACACTGAAGCTTTCTTT
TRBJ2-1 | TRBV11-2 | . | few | CASSLVWRRGQHEQFF | TGTGCCAGCAGCTTAGTATGGAGGCGGGGTCAACATGAGCAGTTCTTC
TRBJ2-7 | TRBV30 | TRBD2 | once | CAWRQRGSYEQYF | TGTGCCTGGAGACAACGCGGGAGCTACGAGCAGTACTTC
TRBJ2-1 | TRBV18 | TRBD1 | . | CASSRTRQGNSYNEQFF | TGTGCCAGCTCACGAACCCGACAGGGGAATTCCTACAATGAGCAGTTCTTC
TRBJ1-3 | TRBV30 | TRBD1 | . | CAWSLQGSKGNTIYF | TGTGCCTGGAGTCTACAGGGGAGTAAAGGAAACACCATATATTTT
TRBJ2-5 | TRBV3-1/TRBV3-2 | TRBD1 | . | CASSPYRGETQYF | TGTGCCAGCAGCCCGTACAGGGGGGAGACCCAGTACTTC
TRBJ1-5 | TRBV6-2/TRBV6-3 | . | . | CASSYSGAGSNQPQHF | TGTGCCAGCAGTTACTCAGGGGCTGGAAGCAATCAGCCCCAGCATTTT
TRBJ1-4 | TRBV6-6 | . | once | CASTRPGQNEKLFF | TGTGCCAGCACCCGACCGGGACAAAATGAAAAACTGTTTTTT
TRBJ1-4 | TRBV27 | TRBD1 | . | CASRRLGQGEEKLFF | TGTGCCAGCAGGAGATTGGGACAGGGCGAGGAAAAACTGTTTTTT
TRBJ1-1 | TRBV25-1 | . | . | CASSLGGNTEAFF | TGTGCCAGCAGTCTCGGGGGGAACACTGAAGCTTTCTTT
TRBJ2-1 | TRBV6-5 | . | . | CASSYRQASYNEQFF | TGTGCCAGCAGTTATCGGCAGGCCTCCTACAATGAGCAGTTCTTC
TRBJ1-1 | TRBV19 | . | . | CASNRGARSAEAFF | TGTGCCAGTAATCGGGGGGCGCGATCTGCTGAAGCTTTCTTT
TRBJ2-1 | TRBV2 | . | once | CASIRGSSYNEQFF | TGTGCCAGCATTCGGGGGTCCTCCTACAATGAGCAGTTCTTC
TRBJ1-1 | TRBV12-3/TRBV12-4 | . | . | CASSFGRTAFF | TGTGCCAGCAGTTTCGGGAGGACGGCTTTCTTT
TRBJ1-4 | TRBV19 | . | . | CASSMRGEKLFF | TGTGCCAGTAGTATGAGAGGGGAAAAACTGTTTTTT
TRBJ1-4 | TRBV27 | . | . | CASSMQGVTNEKLFF | TGTGCCAGCAGTATGCAGGGTGTCACTAATGAAAAACTGTTTTTT
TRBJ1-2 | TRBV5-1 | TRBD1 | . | CASSSHNRGLNYGYTF | TGCGCCAGCAGCTCGCACAACAGGGGGCTCAACTATGGCTACACCTTC
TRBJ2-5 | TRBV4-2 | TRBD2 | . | CASSLSGTSGGVGETQYF | TGTGCCAGCAGCCTATCCGGGACTAGCGGGGGGGTCGGCGAGACCCAGTACTTC
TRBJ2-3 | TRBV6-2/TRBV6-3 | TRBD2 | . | CASRPSGTASDTQYF | TGTGCCAGCAGACCTAGCGGGACTGCTTCAGATACGCAGTATTTT
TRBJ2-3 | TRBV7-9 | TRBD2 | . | CASSQTSGITDTQYF | TGTGCCAGCAGCCAGACTAGCGGCATCACAGATACGCAGTATTTT
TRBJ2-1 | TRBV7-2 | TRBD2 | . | CASSLAGGPFNEQFF | TGTGCCAGCAGCTTGGCGGGAGGGCCTTTTAATGAGCAGTTCTTC
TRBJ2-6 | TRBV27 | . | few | CASSLSSGANVLTF | TGTGCCAGCAGTTTGAGCTCTGGGGCCAACGTCCTGACTTTC
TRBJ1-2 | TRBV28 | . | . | CASSARPPRGYGYTF | TGTGCCAGCAGTGCGCGACCCCCCAGGGGCTATGGCTACACCTTC